The subject of this entry is one TCR beta chain. Antigen: not known. The data belong to a study of vaccination and CD4 T cells after COVID-19. This CDR3 is 16 amino acids long. The V end was cut by 5 bases, the J end by 5 bases, with 19 bases between. CDR1 is SGHVS and CDR2 is FQNEAQ in the germline V gene. Cultured CD4+ T cell DNA underwent sequencing with the Oncomine TCR Beta short-read assay. TCRdb used MiXCR to reprocess the PCR reads, holding one entry per CDR3 protein. The sample includes under 9,000 distinct CDR3 sequences, about 51% of them seen just once. Specified treatment: roughly 11-day PBMC culture with coronavirus spike peptide pools or control peptides (ViraFEST assay).

The receptor was isolated from a human donor who had recovered from COVID-19. Material for sequencing was CD4+ T cells from blood, cultured in vitro. This rearrangement joins TRBV7-8 to TRBJ2-1, with D possibly matching TRBD2 (7 bases). The CDR3 DNA reads TGTGCCAGCAGCGCCAATCCGCGGGGGCCCGACAATGAGCAGTTCTTC. The encoded protein is CASSANPRGPDNEQFF.